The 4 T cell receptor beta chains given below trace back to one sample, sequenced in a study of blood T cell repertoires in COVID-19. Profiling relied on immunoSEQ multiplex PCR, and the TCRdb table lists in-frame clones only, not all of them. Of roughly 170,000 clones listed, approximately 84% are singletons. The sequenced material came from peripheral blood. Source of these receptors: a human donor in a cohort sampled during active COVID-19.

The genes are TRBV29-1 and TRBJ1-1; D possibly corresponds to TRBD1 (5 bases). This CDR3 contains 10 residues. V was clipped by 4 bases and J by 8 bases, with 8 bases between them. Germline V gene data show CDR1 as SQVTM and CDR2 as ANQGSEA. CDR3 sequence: CSVVGAEAFF. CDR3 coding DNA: TGCAGCGTTGTAGGGGCCGAAGCTTTCTTT.

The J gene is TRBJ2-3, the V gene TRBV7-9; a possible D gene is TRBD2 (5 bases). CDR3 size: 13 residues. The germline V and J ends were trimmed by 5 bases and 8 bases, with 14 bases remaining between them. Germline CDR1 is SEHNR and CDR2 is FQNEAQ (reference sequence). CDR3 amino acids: CASSRDRGSTQYF. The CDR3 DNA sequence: TGTGCCAGCAGCCGAGACCGAGGGAGTACGCAGTATTTT.

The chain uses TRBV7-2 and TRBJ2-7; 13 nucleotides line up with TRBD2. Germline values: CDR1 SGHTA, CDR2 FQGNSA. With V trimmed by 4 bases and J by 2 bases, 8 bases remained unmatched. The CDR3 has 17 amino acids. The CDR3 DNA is TGTGCCAGCAGCTCCTCCGGGACTAGCGGGGTGGCCTACGAGCAGTACTTC. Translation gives CASSSSGTSGVAYEQYF.

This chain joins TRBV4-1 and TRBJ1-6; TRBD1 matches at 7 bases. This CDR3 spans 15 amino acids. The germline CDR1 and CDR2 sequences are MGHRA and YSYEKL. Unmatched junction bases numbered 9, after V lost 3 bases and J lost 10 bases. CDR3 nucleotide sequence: TGCGCCAGCAGCCATAGACAGGGAGAAGGATCACCCCTCCACTTT. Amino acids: CASSHRQGEGSPLHF.